Below, 3 T cell receptor beta chains from the same sample are listed, as sequenced in a study of T cells in localized non-small cell lung cancer. TCRdb's copy holds only in-frame clones and misses some; the assay was immunoSEQ multiplex PCR. The sample holds around 26,000 clones, more than 70% seen once. Sequencing was performed on peripheral blood mononuclear cells, taken before any cancer treatment. These receptor sequences come from a woman aged 40-70 years with stage III lung adenocarcinoma.

The chain uses TRBV10-2 and TRBJ2-1, with D maybe TRBD2 (5 bases). Germline V gene data show CDR1 as WSHSY and CDR2 as SAAADI. Between the trimmed V and J ends, which lost 5 bases and 5 bases, there was a span of 10 bases. The CDR3 is 13 amino acids. The CDR3 coding sequence is TGCGCCAGCAGTACTCTAGCCCACAATGAGCAGTTCTTC. This sequence encodes CASSTLAHNEQFF.

The chain carries TRBV2 and TRBJ2-1, with D possibly being TRBD2 (6 bases). The CDR3 length is 14 residues. The V end was cut by 8 bases, the J end by 3 bases, with 14 bases between. CDR1 and CDR2 from the germline V gene are SNHLY and FYNNEI. CDR3 DNA sequence: TGTGCCAGCTCGAGTTCTAGCGTCTACAATGAGCAGTTCTTC. It yields the protein CASSSSSVYNEQFF.

The J gene is TRBJ2-7, the V gene TRBV6-1; D possibly corresponds to TRBD1 (5 bases). CDR1 and CDR2 from the germline V gene are MNHNS and SASEGT. This CDR3 spans 14 amino acids. With 4 bases removed from V and 2 bases from J, the gap between germline ends came to 12 bases. CDR3 region: CASSGTGQTYEQYF. The DNA for the CDR3 is TGTGCCAGCAGTGGCACAGGCCAGACCTACGAGCAGTACTTC.